The 29 T cell receptor beta chains in this list originate from one sample, sequenced in a study of cytomegalovirus exposure and HLA in healthy donors (dated by TCRdb to about 2017). Library method: the immunoSEQ multiplex PCR assay. For the multiplex PCR, a mixture combining 60 forward primers for TCR Vbeta segments and 13 reverse primers for TCR Jbeta segments was used. The table was pulled from immuneACCESS by TCRdb, which kept in-frame rearrangements only. Such tables lose some clones; where checked, under half of the loss comes from unresolved V genes, and the rest has no known cause. The sample table records about 190,000 clones; roughly 76% of these occur just once. Roughly 6.7% of the sample is held by the ten biggest clonotypes. Sequencing input: PBMCs. These receptors were taken from a man in his forties or fifties in good health and CMV-seropositive.

The chain combines TRBV19 with TRBJ1-6; D is possibly TRBD1 (6 bases). The CDR3 consists of 13 residues. CDR1 is LNHDA and CDR2 is SQIVND in the germline V gene (reference sequence). The V gene lost 5 bases and the J gene lost 7 bases, with 9 bases spanning the gap. CDR3 amino acids: CASSQGGNSPLHF. The CDR3, as DNA: TGTGCCAGTAGTCAAGGGGGAAATTCACCCCTCCACTTT.

The V gene is TRBV7-2, the J gene TRBJ2-7, with a possible D match to TRBD1 (5 bases). The germline V gene has CDR1 SGHTA and CDR2 FQGNSA. Trimming took off 5 bases at V and 4 bases at J, with 18 bases between the two ends. CDR3 length equals 15 residues. This chain's CDR3 is CASSHTGVRVYEQYF. CDR3 coding DNA: TGTGCCAGCAGCCACACAGGCGTAAGGGTTTACGAGCAGTACTTC.

The chain carries TRBV29-1 and TRBJ1-4, with D unresolved. The V and J ends lost 5 bases and 0 bases respectively, with 7 bases between them. This CDR3 has 13 residues. Germline CDR1 SQVTM, CDR2 ANQGSEA. The CDR3 DNA sequence: TGCAGCGTTCTCACTGCAACTAATGAAAAACTGTTTTTT. Translated: CSVLTATNEKLFF. The variable domain in full, with the rest retrieved from reference TRBV29-1 and TRBJ1-4, is SAVISQKPSRDICQRGTSLTIQCQVDSQVTMMFWYRQQPGQSLTLIATANQGSEATYESGFVIDKFPISRPNLTFSTLTVSNMSPEDSSIYLCSVLTATNEKLFFGSGTQLSVL.

As for this clone: In the same sample, other DNA sequences code for this CDR3. The V gene is TRBV19, the J gene TRBJ2-7; TRBD1 is a possible D gene (5 bases). This CDR3 comprises 13 residues. Deletions cut 1 base from V and 6 bases from J, with 10 bases between. CDR1 is LNHDA and CDR2 is SQIVND in the germline V gene (reference sequence). CDR3 nucleotides: TGTGCCAGTAGTATAGGGGGCTCAGGCGAGCAGTACTTC. Amino acids: CASSIGGSGEQYF. Looking up the rest from reference TRBV19 and TRBJ2-7 gives the full variable domain: DGGITQSPKYLFRKEGQNVTLSCEQNLNHDAMYWYRQDPGQGLRLIYYSQIVNDFQKGDIAEGYSVSREKKESFPLTVTSAQKNPTAFYLCASSIGGSGEQYFGPGTRLTVT.

This clone appeared a few times. V gene TRBV4-2 combines with J gene TRBJ2-7, with 7 positions matching TRBD1. Germline values: CDR1 LGHNA, CDR2 YNFKEQ. Trimming took 0 bases from V and 3 from J; bases not matched to a gene: 5. The CDR3 length is 15 residues. The CDR3 sequence: CASSQERQGNYEQYF. CDR3 bases: TGTGCCAGCAGCCAAGAACGACAGGGAAACTACGAGCAGTACTTC.

The chain employs TRBV7-8 and TRBJ1-2; D is undetermined. Between the trimmed V and J ends, which lost 1 base and 5 bases, there was a span of 11 bases. The CDR3 has 14 residues. Germline values: CDR1 SGHVS, CDR2 FQNEAQ. The CDR3 DNA sequence: TGTGCCAGCAGCTTAGGGGCAGGCGATTATGGCTACACCTTC. Its protein is CASSLGAGDYGYTF.

Here the CDR3 DNA reads TGTGCCAGCAGCTCCAGACAGGGGTTTAATGAAAAACTGTTTTTT. Its translation is CASSSRQGFNEKLFF. The rearrangement links TRBV5-8 to TRBJ1-4, with TRBD1 identical over 8 bases. Germline CDR1 and CDR2: SGHTS and YDEGEE. The CDR3 sequence is 15 residues long. The trim removed 3 bases at V and 4 bases at J, leaving 5 bases unmatched. Using reference TRBV5-8 and TRBJ1-4 for the parts outside the CDR3, the full variable domain is EAGVTQSPTHLIKTRGQQATLRCSPISGHTSVYWYQQALGLGLQFLLWYDEGEERNRGNFPPRFSGRQFPNYSSELNVNALELEDSALYLCASSSRQGFNEKLFFGSGTQLSVL.

This clone has more than one count but fewer than ten. The chain combines TRBV30 with TRBJ1-1; D might be TRBD1 (6 bases). This CDR3 spans 14 amino acids. V was trimmed by 2 bases and J by 4 bases, leaving 14 bases between them. Germline CDR1 GTSNPN, CDR2 SVGIG (reference sequence). The CDR3: CAWSRGAGSTEAFF. The CDR3 nucleotides read TGTGCCTGGAGTCGGGGGGCCGGGAGCACTGAAGCTTTCTTT. Full variable domain (missing parts from reference TRBV30 and TRBJ1-1): SQTIHQWPATLVQPVGSPLSLECTVEGTSNPNLYWYRQAAGRGLQLLFYSVGIGQISSEVPQNLSASRPQDRQFILSSKKLLLSDSGFYLCAWSRGAGSTEAFFGQGTRLTVV.

This chain joins TRBV25-1 and TRBJ1-4; 9 bases line up with TRBD1. The CDR3 consists of 15 residues. Germline V gene lookup returns CDR1 MGHDK and CDR2 SYGVNS. V lost 5 bases, J lost 6 bases, and 7 bases stayed unmatched. CDR3 nucleotides: TGTGCCAGCAGTCCCCTGACAGGGGGGGATGAAAAACTGTTTTTT. The encoded protein is CASSPLTGGDEKLFF.

The chain combines TRBV7-2 with TRBJ1-5; 7 bases agree with TRBD1. Germline values: CDR1 SGHTA, CDR2 FQGNSA. CDR3 length: 15 amino acids. V gave up 6 bases and J gave up 4 bases; unmatched junction bases: 9. This chain's CDR3 is CASSSRQGDNQPQHF. CDR3 bases: TGTGCCAGCAGTAGTCGACAGGGAGATAATCAGCCCCAGCATTTT. Using reference TRBV7-2 and TRBJ1-5 for the parts outside the CDR3, the full variable domain is GAGVSQSPSNKVTEKGKDVELRCDPISGHTALYWYRQSLGQGLEFLIYFQGNSAPDKSGLPSDRFSAERTGGSVSTLTIQRTQQEDSAVYLCASSSRQGDNQPQHFGDGTRLSIL.

The chain couples TRBV7-8 to TRBJ2-1; D is unresolved. Per the germline V gene, CDR1 is SGHVS and CDR2 is FQNEAQ. The CDR3 consists of 14 residues. V lost 1 base and J 6 bases, leaving 10 bases between the germline ends. The chain's CDR3 is CASSLEPAFNEQFF. The CDR3 coding sequence is TGTGCCAGCAGCTTAGAGCCAGCGTTCAATGAGCAGTTCTTC.

This clone was observed a single time. The rearrangement joins TRBV28 to TRBJ2-5; 7 nucleotides align to TRBD1. Matching the DNA end better, TRBJ2-7 makes the J call doubtful. CDR1 and CDR2 (germline): MDHEN, SYDVKM. The CDR3 has 15 residues. The CDR3, as DNA: TGTGCCAGCAGTGAGACAGGGTATGGGAGCTACGAGCAGTACTTC. Its protein product is CASSETGYGSYEQYF.

This chain links TRBV27 with TRBJ2-3; TRBD2 agrees at 12 bases. CDR3 length equals 16 residues. In germline, CDR1 is MNHEY, CDR2 SMNVEV (reference sequence). V shed 5 bases and J 6 bases; nucleotides not matched to a gene: 9. For the CDR3, the DNA is TGTGCCAGCAGTGGTCTAGCGGGGGGGCCGAGGGATACGCAGTATTTT. Protein: CASSGLAGGPRDTQYF.

CDR3 sequence reads: CASSLTGVYNEQFF. CDR3 sequence (DNA): TGTGCCAGCAGCTTGACCGGGGTCTACAATGAGCAGTTCTTC. The chain uses TRBV5-4 and TRBJ2-1, with D possibly matching TRBD2 (5 bases). The V gene's germline CDR1 is SGHNT and CDR2 YYREEE (reference sequence). V dropped 1 base and J dropped 3 bases, with 8 bases sitting between them. The CDR3 extends over 14 amino acids. Variable domain in full (rest from reference TRBV5-4 and TRBJ2-1): ETGVTQSPTHLIKTRGQQVTLRCSSQSGHNTVSWYQQALGQGPQFIFQYYREEENGRGNFPPRFSGLQFPNYSSELNVNALELDDSALYLCASSLTGVYNEQFFGPGTRLTVL.

The rearrangement joins TRBV6-5 to TRBJ1-2; D may be TRBD1 (5 bases). This CDR3 is 15 amino acids long. Germline assignment: CDR1 MNHEY and CDR2 SVGAGI. V lost 1 base, J lost 4 bases, and 13 bases lay in between. The CDR3, as DNA: TGTGCCAGCAGTTACTTCCGCCCAGGGCGCTATGGCTACACCTTC. The encoded protein is CASSYFRPGRYGYTF.

This clone was picked up one time. This sequence joins TRBV6-6 and TRBJ2-5, with 8 bases fitting TRBD2. V lost 3 bases and J lost 4; bases outside the gene matches: 4. Germline values: CDR1 MNHNY, CDR2 SVGAGI (reference sequence). CDR3 length equals 14 residues. CDR3 nucleotides: TGTGCCAGCAGTTATCCGGGGGGGAGAGAGACCCAGTACTTC. Translating it yields CASSYPGGRETQYF.

This clone was detected only a few times. CDR3 DNA sequence: TGTGCCAGCAGTGATGCTAGCATAAGCACAGATACGCAGTATTTT. Amino acid sequence: CASSDASISTDTQYF. This chain joins TRBV2 and TRBJ2-3, with D perhaps TRBD2 (5 bases). There are 15 residues in the CDR3. V lost 3 bases, J lost 0 bases, and 10 bases lay in between. Germline V gives CDR1 SNHLY, CDR2 FYNNEI.

This chain uses TRBV12-5 with TRBJ2-5; D not resolved. Germline V gene lookup returns CDR1 LGHNT and CDR2 FRNRAP. The V and J ends lost 3 bases and 4 bases respectively, with 3 bases between them. The length of the CDR3 is 11 residues. CDR3 in DNA: TGTGCTAGTGGTTTCGGAGAGACCCAGTACTTC. Translation gives CASGFGETQYF.

In its sample, this clone was seen once. The chain is built from TRBV5-5 and TRBJ2-1; weak D call: TRBD1 (6 bases). The CDR3 sequence is 15 residues long. The V end lost 3 bases, the J end lost 0 bases, and 10 bases lay between the germline ends. CDR1 is SGHKS and CDR2 is YYEKEE in the germline V gene (reference sequence). CDR3 loop: CASSSRQASYNEQFF. The CDR3 DNA is TGTGCCAGCAGCTCGAGACAGGCCTCCTACAATGAGCAGTTCTTC.

The rearrangement joins TRBV10-3 to TRBJ1-5; TRBD1 might be the D (6 bases). V lost 6 bases and J 5 bases, leaving 26 bases between the germline ends. The CDR3 runs 18 residues. Germline-derived CDR1 and CDR2 are ENHRY and SYGVKD. CDR3 DNA sequence: TGTGCCATCAGGACCCAGGGGAATAGGGGGAGGGTGGATCAGCCCCAGCATTTT. Protein: CAIRTQGNRGRVDQPQHF.

The gene calls are TRBV7-9 and TRBJ2-5, with TRBD1 as a possible D gene (5 bases). Germline V gene lookup returns CDR1 SEHNR and CDR2 FQNEAQ (reference sequence). The CDR3 totals 14 residues. V was cut by 6 bases and J by 1 base, with 12 bases left in between. The CDR3 sequence: CASRPPTAQETQYF. In DNA form, the CDR3 reads TGTGCCAGCAGGCCACCGACAGCCCAAGAGACCCAGTACTTC.

This clone was observed a few times. This rearrangement joins TRBV14 to TRBJ1-1; weak D call: TRBD1 (5 bases). V was clipped by 4 bases and J by 5 bases, with 20 bases between them. CDR3 length: 16 residues. CDR1 SGHDN and CDR2 FVKESK come from the germline V gene. For the CDR3, the DNA is TGTGCCAGCAGCCCGCCGCGGCAGGGAGGGAAAACTGAAGCTTTCTTT. Its translation: CASSPPRQGGKTEAFF.

This rearrangement joins TRBV19 to TRBJ2-7, with a weak D call TRBD1 (5 bases). This CDR3 region has 15 residues. Germline CDR1 and CDR2: LNHDA and SQIVND (reference sequence). V gave up 3 bases and J gave up 3 bases, with 15 bases separating them. The CDR3 nucleotides read TGTGCCAGTAGTATTGGGCCAGGGTTGAGCTACGAGCAGTACTTC. It encodes CASSIGPGLSYEQYF.

This chain connects TRBV5-1 to TRBJ2-2; TRBD2 is a possible D gene (6 bases). The CDR3 totals 15 residues. CDR1 is SGHRS and CDR2 is YFSETQ in the germline V gene. V lost 4 bases to trimming and J lost 1 base, with 11 bases between them. The CDR3 is CASSDPGGNTGELFF. DNA for the CDR3: TGCGCCAGCAGCGACCCCGGGGGGAACACCGGGGAGCTGTTTTTT.

The chain employs TRBV5-6 and TRBJ2-3, with 9 bases lining up with TRBD2. The V segment lost 3 bases and the J segment 5 bases; nucleotides outside the gene matches: 10. From germline, CDR1 is SGHDT and CDR2 YYEEEE. This CDR3 comprises 16 residues. CDR3 in amino acids: CASSSASGELGDTQYF. The CDR3 coding sequence is TGTGCCAGCAGCTCTGCTAGCGGGGAGCTAGGAGATACGCAGTATTTT.

The chain carries TRBV5-8 and TRBJ1-5, with a possible D match to TRBD1 (6 bases). This CDR3 has 14 amino acids. Trimming stripped 0 bases from V and 9 bases from J, with 13 bases between. In germline, CDR1 is SGHTS, CDR2 YDEGEE. CDR3 in DNA: TGTGCCAGCAGCTTGGAGGGGGATGGAGGGCCCCAGCATTTT. It specifies CASSLEGDGGPQHF.

The chain couples TRBV7-2 to TRBJ2-7, with 7 bases fitting TRBD2. This CDR3 region has 14 residues. V gave up 2 bases and J gave up 5 bases; unmatched junction bases: 6. Per germline, CDR1 SGHTA and CDR2 FQGNSA. The CDR3 region has the DNA TGTGCCAGCAGCTTACAGCGGGGAGGGAACGAGCAGTACTTC. This sequence encodes CASSLQRGGNEQYF.

The CDR3 region has the DNA TGTGCCAGCACCCTGCTCGAGGATGGCTACACCTTC. Its translation is CASTLLEDGYTF. The gene calls are TRBV7-9 and TRBJ1-2; D unclear. The ends were cut back, 7 bases at V and 6 bases at J, with 12 bases in the middle. CDR1 is SEHNR and CDR2 is FQNEAQ in the germline V gene (reference sequence). The length of the CDR3 is 12 residues.

In this sample, this clone turned up a few times. V is TRBV5-6 and J is TRBJ1-1; 8 nucleotides line up with TRBD1. V shed 4 bases, J shed 6 bases, and the junction held 11 bases outside the gene matches. The germline CDR1 and CDR2 sequences are SGHDT and YYEEEE. The CDR3 length is 15 residues. The chain's CDR3 is CASSLDRGAVAEAFF. CDR3 in DNA: TGTGCCAGCAGCCTCGACAGGGGAGCGGTCGCTGAAGCTTTCTTT.